What follows are 15 T cell receptor beta chains derived from one specimen sequenced in a study of human T cells and chemical hapten exposure. TCRdb re-called the RACE reads through MiXCR, storing one row per CDR3 protein. The data hold 90,000 to 110,000 distinct CDR3 sequences, with less than 40% observed a single time. Time point denoted: patch test 3, about 24 weeks after DPC sensitization. Treatment: therapeutic diphenylcyclopropenone sensitization with weekly scalp DPC. The specimen comprised whole blood, sampled in connection with sensitization to the hapten diphenylcyclopropenone (DPC). These receptors all come from a man aged 35-49 years with alopecia areata. Some clones in this sample may be carry-over from other donors' samples.

The chain links TRBV29-1 to TRBJ2-1, with 8 nucleotides matching TRBD2. This CDR3 has 16 residues. CDR1 and CDR2 from the germline V gene are SQVTM and ANQGSEA. After removal of 4 bases from V and 2 bases from J, the junction contained 10 bases not matched to a gene. This CDR3 reads CSVVKLAASTYNEQFF. The DNA for the CDR3 is TGCAGCGTTGTAAAACTAGCGGCGTCGACCTACAATGAGCAGTTCTTC.

The CDR3 coding sequence is TGCAGCGTGGGCGGGGGCAGTCAAGATACGCAGTATTTT. It is translated as CSVGGGSQDTQYF. The V and J genes are TRBV29-1 and TRBJ2-3, with D possibly TRBD2 on 7 matching bases. CDR1 and CDR2 from the germline V gene are SQVTM and ANQGSEA. The CDR3 is made up of 13 amino acids. V lost 6 bases and J 5 bases, leaving 15 bases between the germline ends.

The V call is TRBV20-1, the J call TRBJ1-6; maybe TRBD1 (6 bases). CDR3 size: 15 residues. The germline V and J ends were trimmed by 6 bases and 9 bases, with 21 bases remaining between them. Germline V gene sequence: CDR1 DFQATT, CDR2 SNEGSKA (reference sequence). In DNA form, the CDR3 reads TGCAGTGCCAGACCCCAGGGGTTCAGCGGTTCACCCCTCCACTTT. Translating it yields CSARPQGFSGSPLHF.

The chain carries TRBV12-3 or TRBV12-4 and TRBJ1-5; maybe TRBD1 (5 bases). The CDR3 sequence is 14 residues long. V lost 7 bases to trimming and J lost 2 bases, with 12 bases between them. The CDR3 sequence is CASNGGVGNQPQHF. In DNA, the CDR3 is TGTGCCAGCAACGGGGGAGTGGGCAATCAGCCCCAGCATTTT.

The table lists this clonotype with a few counts. This chain links TRBV28 with TRBJ1-2; TRBD1 matches at 10 bases. This CDR3 comprises 15 residues. Per germline, CDR1 MDHEN and CDR2 SYDVKM. The V gene end was trimmed by 5 bases and the J gene end by 3 bases; junction bases not matched to a gene: 6. The CDR3 nucleotides read TGTGCCAGCAGTCCGGGACAGGGGATGGACTATGGCTACACCTTC. It codes for CASSPGQGMDYGYTF.

The chain has TRBV28 and TRBJ2-7, with 9 bases fitting TRBD1. The junction had 2 bases not matched to a gene; V was cut back by 6 bases and J by 2 bases. Germline CDR1 MDHEN, CDR2 SYDVKM. The CDR3 loop spans 13 amino acids. For the CDR3, the DNA is TGTGCCAGCAGGGGGACAGGGACCTACGAGCAGTACTTC. Translation gives CASRGTGTYEQYF.

This clonotype was recorded a few times. This chain uses TRBV29-1 with TRBJ1-2, with D possibly TRBD1 on 5 matching bases. With 0 bases removed from V and 7 bases from J, the gap between germline ends came to 12 bases. The germline V gene has CDR1 SQVTM and CDR2 ANQGSEA. The CDR3 extends over 13 amino acids. CDR3 in amino acids: CSVEETGGGGYTF. CDR3 DNA sequence: TGCAGCGTTGAAGAGACGGGGGGAGGTGGCTACACCTTC. The full variable domain, completed using reference TRBV29-1 and TRBJ1-2, is SAVISQKPSRDICQRGTSLTIQCQVDSQVTMMFWYRQQPGQSLTLIATANQGSEATYESGFVIDKFPISRPNLTFSTLTVSNMSPEDSSIYLCSVEETGGGGYTFGSGTRLTVV.

This clonotype has more than one count but fewer than ten. This chain connects TRBV29-1 to TRBJ2-3; 7 positions match TRBD1. Looked up from germline, CDR1 is SQVTM and CDR2 is ANQGSEA. The V gene end was trimmed by 8 bases and the J gene end by 1 base; junction bases not matched to a gene: 6. This CDR3 region has 13 residues. The chain's CDR3 is CSITGAGTDTQYF. CDR3 nucleotides: TGCAGCATTACAGGGGCCGGCACAGATACGCAGTATTTT.

The chain carries TRBV23-1 and TRBJ2-7; D is uncertain. TRBV23-1 counts as an open reading frame of uncertain function. Trimming cost V 10 bases and J 3 bases, with 13 bases left between them. The CDR3 consists of 12 residues. In DNA form, the CDR3 reads TGCGCCACCCTAAACGGAGTCTACGAGCAGTACGTC. It specifies CATLNGVYEQYV.

This clonotype is a singleton in its sample. This chain links TRBV5-4 with TRBJ2-5; D is uncertain. Germline assignment: CDR1 SGHNT and CDR2 YYREEE (reference sequence). The CDR3 has 13 residues. Trimming pared 4 bases from V and 2 bases from J, leaving 9 bases between. The CDR3 loop reads CASSLTQQETQYF. In DNA, the CDR3 is TGTGCCAGCAGCCTGACACAGCAAGAGACCCAGTACTTC.

This clonotype was picked up many times. This chain links TRBV10-3 with TRBJ1-5; possible D gene TRBD1, 6 bases. V dropped 4 bases and J dropped 5 bases, with 9 bases sitting between them. In germline, CDR1 is ENHRY, CDR2 SYGVKD. The CDR3 covers 13 residues. CDR3 protein: CAISGTADQPQHF. The DNA for the CDR3 is TGTGCCATCAGTGGGACAGCTGATCAGCCCCAGCATTTT.

The J gene is TRBJ1-6, the V gene TRBV10-2; D not resolved. Germline V gives CDR1 WSHSY, CDR2 SAAADI. The CDR3 runs to 14 residues. Trimming pared 6 bases from V and 7 bases from J, leaving 13 bases between. CDR3 nucleotides: TGCGCCAGCAGAGGAGGGCGGACGAATTCACCCCTCCACTTT. Protein sequence: CASRGGRTNSPLHF.

The V gene is TRBV28, the J gene TRBJ2-7, with D uncertain. CDR3 size: 13 residues. The germline CDR1 and CDR2 sequences are MDHEN and SYDVKM. As DNA, the CDR3 is TGTGTCCGAAGGTTCGCCGAGACCTACGAGCAGTACTTC. Translating it yields CVRRFAETYEQYF.

This chain links TRBV6-5 with TRBJ2-3; D unclear. The germline V gene encodes CDR1 MNHEY and CDR2 SVGAGI. The CDR3 runs 14 residues. Trimming took 6 bases from V and 7 from J, leaving 17 bases between them. The CDR3 DNA is TGTGCCAGCAGCCGAGGAAGGTTGGGATATACGCAGTATTTT. Translating it yields CASSRGRLGYTQYF.

This clonotype was found a few times. The chain links TRBV10-3 to TRBJ1-1; a possible D gene is TRBD1 (5 bases). In germline, CDR1 is ENHRY, CDR2 SYGVKD. This CDR3 region has 15 residues. Trimming took off 1 base at V and 0 bases at J, with 9 bases between the two ends. CDR3: CAISEFGHMNTEAFF. In nucleotides, the CDR3 is TGTGCCATCAGTGAGTTTGGACATATGAACACTGAAGCTTTCTTT.